This is a list of T cell receptor beta chains from one sample in a study of T-cell reconstitution after alpha-beta-depleted transplantation in children. Via MiXCR, TCRdb re-called the PCR reads, giving one row per CDR3 protein. The sample lists fewer than 550,000 distinct CDR3 sequences, 9.5% to 12% occurring once. Source: PBMCs, mostly from graft donor cells, taken 180 days after TCRalphabeta/CD19-depleted stem cell transplant. The origin of the receptors is a female patient aged 2 to 10 who had a stem cell transplant for aplastic anemia, so the T cells may come from the graft donor. Each CDR3 is given with its conserved first and last residue. The order of the fields is D gene, V gene, J gene, clone size, CDR3 protein, CDR3 DNA. D genes are given only for firm matches. Expanded clones get a size class; other rows say once, few or many, or leave the size out.

D gene: -; V gene: TRBV18; J gene: TRBJ1-3; clone size: many; CDR3 protein: CASSPGRSSGNTIYF; CDR3 DNA: TGTGCCAGCTCACCAGGGAGGAGCTCTGGAAACACCATATATTTT
D gene: TRBD2; V gene: TRBV27; J gene: TRBJ2-1; clone size: -; CDR3 protein: CATLGLAGPLNEQFF; CDR3 DNA: TGTGCCACCCTGGGGCTAGCGGGCCCTCTCAATGAGCAGTTCTTC
D gene: -; V gene: TRBV20-1; J gene: TRBJ1-2; clone size: -; CDR3 protein: CSASRRTSNYGYTF; CDR3 DNA: TGCAGTGCTTCCCGAAGGACCTCTAACTATGGCTACACCTTC
D gene: TRBD1; V gene: TRBV18; J gene: TRBJ1-1; clone size: few; CDR3 protein: CASSPPAYRGGNTEAFF; CDR3 DNA: TGTGCCAGCTCACCGCCCGCCTACAGGGGGGGGAACACTGAAGCTTTCTTT
D gene: TRBD2; V gene: TRBV20-1; J gene: TRBJ2-3; clone size: few; CDR3 protein: CSAPTSGWGTDTQYF; CDR3 DNA: TGCAGTGCTCCAACTAGCGGGTGGGGCACAGATACGCAGTATTTT
D gene: -; V gene: TRBV9; J gene: TRBJ2-2; clone size: few; CDR3 protein: CASSAQREGGGQTGELFF; CDR3 DNA: TGTGCCAGCAGCGCACAGAGAGAGGGTGGGGGGCAAACCGGGGAGCTGTTTTTT
D gene: TRBD2; V gene: TRBV4-3; J gene: TRBJ2-1; clone size: -; CDR3 protein: CASSQDLREGLNEQFF; CDR3 DNA: TGCGCCAGCAGCCAAGATCTGCGGGAGGGCCTCAATGAGCAGTTCTTC
D gene: -; V gene: TRBV4-3; J gene: TRBJ2-1; clone size: -; CDR3 protein: CASSQDPAGYSYNEQFF; CDR3 DNA: TGCGCCAGCAGCCAAGATCCAGCGGGCTACTCCTACAATGAGCAGTTCTTC
D gene: -; V gene: TRBV24-1; J gene: TRBJ2-3; clone size: -; CDR3 protein: CATSVTRGDTQYF; CDR3 DNA: TGTGCCACCAGCGTAACCCGTGGAGATACGCAGTATTTT
D gene: TRBD1; V gene: TRBV20-1; J gene: TRBJ1-5; clone size: -; CDR3 protein: CSARDVPDRDYQPQHF; CDR3 DNA: TGCAGTGCTAGAGATGTCCCGGACAGGGACTATCAGCCCCAGCATTTT
D gene: -; V gene: TRBV18; J gene: TRBJ1-4; clone size: -; CDR3 protein: CASSPGQGATNEKLFF; CDR3 DNA: TGTGCCAGCTCACCGGGACAAGGCGCAACTAATGAAAAACTGTTTTTT
D gene: -; V gene: TRBV5-4; J gene: TRBJ1-3; clone size: few; CDR3 protein: CASSQGGSSGNTIYF; CDR3 DNA: TGTGCCAGCAGCCAAGGCGGTTCTTCTGGAAACACCATATATTTT
D gene: TRBD2; V gene: TRBV9; J gene: TRBJ2-7; clone size: -; CDR3 protein: CASSVDGGSYEQYF; CDR3 DNA: TGTGCCAGCAGCGTAGACGGCGGGAGCTACGAGCAGTACTTC
D gene: -; V gene: TRBV6-1; J gene: TRBJ2-7; clone size: -; CDR3 protein: CASRLTLDGSYEQYF; CDR3 DNA: TGTGCCAGCAGATTGACCCTTGACGGTTCCTACGAGCAGTACTTC
D gene: -; V gene: TRBV3-1; J gene: TRBJ2-7; clone size: -; CDR3 protein: CASTKEVGPTYEQYF; CDR3 DNA: TGTGCCTCCACCAAAGAGGTAGGACCCACCTACGAGCAGTACTTC
D gene: TRBD2; V gene: TRBV10-3; J gene: TRBJ2-1; clone size: -; CDR3 protein: CATATGTSGNNEQFF; CDR3 DNA: TGTGCCACCGCGACCGGGACTAGCGGAAACAATGAGCAGTTCTTC
D gene: -; V gene: TRBV5-1; J gene: TRBJ1-6; clone size: -; CDR3 protein: CASSLETGLRSSPLHF; CDR3 DNA: TGCGCCAGCAGCTTGGAGACAGGCTTACGTAGTTCACCCCTCCACTTT
D gene: -; V gene: TRBV12-3/TRBV12-4; J gene: TRBJ2-1; clone size: -; CDR3 protein: CATRSSSYNEQFF; CDR3 DNA: TGTGCCACCCGGTCAAGCTCCTACAATGAGCAGTTCTTC
D gene: -; V gene: TRBV5-5; J gene: TRBJ2-1; clone size: many; CDR3 protein: CASSSFHGLNEQFF; CDR3 DNA: TGTGCCAGCAGCTCATTTCACGGGCTGAATGAGCAGTTCTTC
D gene: -; V gene: TRBV25-1; J gene: TRBJ2-1; clone size: -; CDR3 protein: CASSELGGRSYNEQFF; CDR3 DNA: TGTGCCAGCAGTGAGTTAGGCGGTCGCTCCTACAATGAGCAGTTCTTC
D gene: -; V gene: TRBV2; J gene: TRBJ1-2; clone size: few; CDR3 protein: CASSSRWADYGYTF; CDR3 DNA: TGTGCCAGCAGTTCGAGGTGGGCTGACTATGGCTACACCTTC
D gene: TRBD2; V gene: TRBV11-2; J gene: TRBJ2-3; clone size: -; CDR3 protein: CASSLSRTSGRVSDTQYF; CDR3 DNA: TGTGCCAGCAGCTTAAGCCGGACTAGCGGGAGAGTCTCAGATACGCAGTATTTT
D gene: -; V gene: TRBV4-3; J gene: TRBJ2-4; clone size: -; CDR3 protein: CASSQEPGQVSNIQYF; CDR3 DNA: TGCGCCAGCAGCCAAGAGCCGGGTCAAGTGAGCAACATTCAGTACTTC
D gene: TRBD1; V gene: TRBV5-1; J gene: TRBJ2-1; clone size: few; CDR3 protein: CASSWGLRDRVDEQFF; CDR3 DNA: TGCGCCAGCAGCTGGGGCTTGAGGGACAGGGTAGATGAGCAGTTCTTC
D gene: -; V gene: TRBV7-6; J gene: TRBJ1-5; clone size: few; CDR3 protein: CASSLEARVSNQPQHF; CDR3 DNA: TGTGCCAGCAGCTTAGAGGCCAGGGTGAGCAATCAGCCCCAGCATTTT
D gene: -; V gene: TRBV5-1; J gene: TRBJ2-2; clone size: -; CDR3 protein: CASGQPPAGELFF; CDR3 DNA: TGCGCCAGCGGACAGCCCCCCGCCGGGGAGCTGTTTTTT
D gene: TRBD2; V gene: TRBV29-1; J gene: TRBJ2-3; clone size: few; CDR3 protein: CSVSLAGGPVDTQYF; CDR3 DNA: TGCAGCGTTTCACTAGCGGGAGGGCCGGTAGATACGCAGTATTTT
D gene: -; V gene: TRBV7-9; J gene: TRBJ2-3; clone size: -; CDR3 protein: CASEARRQYF; CDR3 DNA: TGTGCCAGCGAGGCGAGAAGGCAGTATTTT
D gene: TRBD1; V gene: TRBV7-2; J gene: TRBJ1-4; clone size: -; CDR3 protein: CASSHSRTGESEKLFF; CDR3 DNA: TGTGCCAGCAGCCATTCTAGGACAGGGGAAAGCGAAAAACTGTTTTTT
D gene: TRBD1; V gene: TRBV20-1; J gene: TRBJ2-5; clone size: -; CDR3 protein: CSARDPDRVRETQYF; CDR3 DNA: TGCAGTGCTAGAGATCCCGACAGGGTTCGGGAGACCCAGTACTTC
D gene: TRBD1; V gene: TRBV2; J gene: TRBJ2-2; clone size: few; CDR3 protein: CASSQQGAGLFF; CDR3 DNA: TGTGCCAGCAGTCAACAGGGGGCCGGGCTGTTTTTT
D gene: -; V gene: TRBV7-2; J gene: TRBJ1-2; clone size: few; CDR3 protein: CASSLVKGWNGYTF; CDR3 DNA: TGTGCCAGCAGCTTAGTCAAGGGGTGGAATGGCTACACCTTC
D gene: -; V gene: TRBV7-9; J gene: TRBJ2-2; clone size: -; CDR3 protein: CASSFGWQTNTGELFF; CDR3 DNA: TGTGCCAGCAGCTTTGGATGGCAAACGAACACCGGGGAGCTGTTTTTT
D gene: -; V gene: TRBV20-1; J gene: TRBJ1-6; clone size: -; CDR3 protein: CSATGTLSSYNSPLHF; CDR3 DNA: TGCAGTGCTACCGGGACACTGAGCTCCTATAATTCACCCCTCCACTTT
D gene: -; V gene: TRBV5-5; J gene: TRBJ2-1; clone size: few; CDR3 protein: CASTRWWRASHNEQFF; CDR3 DNA: TGTGCCAGCACCCGATGGTGGAGGGCCTCTCACAATGAGCAGTTCTTC
D gene: TRBD2; V gene: TRBV5-1; J gene: TRBJ2-5; clone size: -; CDR3 protein: CASSLLGLAGGRETQYF; CDR3 DNA: TGCGCCAGCAGCTTGTTGGGACTAGCGGGAGGGCGAGAGACCCAGTACTTC
D gene: TRBD2; V gene: TRBV6-5; J gene: TRBJ2-7; clone size: -; CDR3 protein: CASSYRDRGGYEQYF; CDR3 DNA: TGTGCCAGCAGTTACAGAGACCGGGGGGGCTACGAGCAGTACTTC
D gene: TRBD1; V gene: TRBV11-1; J gene: TRBJ2-5; clone size: once; CDR3 protein: CASSHGTGLETQYF; CDR3 DNA: TGTGCCAGCAGCCACGGGACAGGGTTAGAGACCCAGTACTTC
D gene: TRBD1; V gene: TRBV7-2; J gene: TRBJ2-7; clone size: few; CDR3 protein: CASSLAGTGGNEQYF; CDR3 DNA: TGTGCCAGCAGCTTGGCCGGGACAGGGGGAAACGAGCAGTACTTC
D gene: TRBD2; V gene: TRBV29-1; J gene: TRBJ2-3; clone size: -; CDR3 protein: CSVDSDAGGLPDTQYF; CDR3 DNA: TGCAGCGTTGACTCGGACGCGGGAGGTCTCCCAGATACGCAGTATTTT
D gene: -; V gene: TRBV12-3/TRBV12-4; J gene: TRBJ2-7; clone size: many; CDR3 protein: CASRTNTPHEQYF; CDR3 DNA: TGTGCCAGCAGAACCAATACGCCGCACGAGCAGTACTTC
D gene: TRBD1; V gene: TRBV7-9; J gene: TRBJ1-5; clone size: -; CDR3 protein: CASSPQGEDQPQHF; CDR3 DNA: TGTGCCAGCAGCCCACAGGGGGAAGATCAGCCCCAGCATTTT
D gene: TRBD1; V gene: TRBV28; J gene: TRBJ2-3; clone size: many; CDR3 protein: CASSLSGGWGDTQYF; CDR3 DNA: TGTGCCAGCAGTTTATCAGGGGGCTGGGGAGATACGCAGTATTTT
D gene: -; V gene: TRBV28; J gene: TRBJ2-3; clone size: many; CDR3 protein: CASNRAERTDTQYF; CDR3 DNA: TGTGCCAGCAACCGAGCGGAGAGGACAGATACGCAGTATTTT
D gene: -; V gene: TRBV24-1; J gene: TRBJ2-2; clone size: -; CDR3 protein: CATSGWGRVGPGELFF; CDR3 DNA: TGTGCCACCAGTGGATGGGGCAGGGTAGGCCCCGGGGAGCTGTTTTTT
D gene: TRBD1; V gene: TRBV10-3; J gene: TRBJ2-1; clone size: few; CDR3 protein: CAISETGGNEQFF; CDR3 DNA: TGTGCCATCAGTGAGACAGGGGGCAATGAGCAGTTCTTC
D gene: -; V gene: TRBV4-3; J gene: TRBJ1-4; clone size: -; CDR3 protein: CASSREATARTNEKLFF; CDR3 DNA: TGCGCCAGCAGCCGCGAGGCGACAGCTCGAACTAATGAAAAACTGTTTTTT
D gene: TRBD1; V gene: TRBV30; J gene: TRBJ1-1; clone size: -; CDR3 protein: CAWRRQGSSTEAFF; CDR3 DNA: TGTGCCTGGAGGAGACAGGGATCGAGCACTGAAGCTTTCTTT
D gene: -; V gene: TRBV18; J gene: TRBJ2-7; clone size: -; CDR3 protein: CASQRQGAYEQYF; CDR3 DNA: TGTGCCAGCCAGCGGCAGGGCGCCTACGAGCAGTACTTC
D gene: -; V gene: TRBV29-1; J gene: TRBJ1-6; clone size: -; CDR3 protein: CSVSTGNSPLHF; CDR3 DNA: TGCAGCGTCTCAACAGGGAATTCACCCCTCCACTTT
D gene: -; V gene: TRBV9; J gene: TRBJ1-2; clone size: few; CDR3 protein: CASSVPYAAGGYTF; CDR3 DNA: TGTGCCAGCAGCGTACCTTACGCGGCAGGCGGCTACACCTTC
D gene: -; V gene: TRBV4-1; J gene: TRBJ1-5; clone size: many; CDR3 protein: CASSQGETEWQPQHF; CDR3 DNA: TGCGCCAGCAGCCAAGGCGAAACAGAATGGCAGCCCCAGCATTTT
D gene: -; V gene: TRBV10-3; J gene: TRBJ2-1; clone size: -; CDR3 protein: CAISAPLGEYNEQFF; CDR3 DNA: TGTGCCATCAGTGCACCCTTAGGCGAGTACAATGAGCAGTTCTTC
D gene: -; V gene: TRBV15; J gene: TRBJ2-3; clone size: -; CDR3 protein: CAIKEAEGPTDTQYF; CDR3 DNA: TGTGCCATCAAAGAGGCGGAAGGGCCTACAGATACGCAGTATTTT